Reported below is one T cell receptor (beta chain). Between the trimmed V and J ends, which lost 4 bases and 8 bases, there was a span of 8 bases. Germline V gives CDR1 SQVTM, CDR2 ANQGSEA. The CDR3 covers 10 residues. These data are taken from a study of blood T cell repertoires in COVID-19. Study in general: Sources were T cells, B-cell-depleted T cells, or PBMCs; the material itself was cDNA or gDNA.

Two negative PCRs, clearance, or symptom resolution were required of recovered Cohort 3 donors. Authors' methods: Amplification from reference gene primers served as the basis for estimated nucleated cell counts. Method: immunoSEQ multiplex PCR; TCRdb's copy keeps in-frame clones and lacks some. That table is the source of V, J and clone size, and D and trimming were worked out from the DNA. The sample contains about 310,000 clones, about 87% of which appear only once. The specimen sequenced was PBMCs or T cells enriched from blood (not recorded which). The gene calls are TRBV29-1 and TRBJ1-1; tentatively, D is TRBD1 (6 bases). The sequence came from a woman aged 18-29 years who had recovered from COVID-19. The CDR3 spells CSVGGGEAFF. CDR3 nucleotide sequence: TGCAGCGTTGGTGGGGGCGAAGCTTTCTTT.